What follows is one T cell receptor beta chain and its context. This entry belongs to a study of blood T cell repertoires in COVID-19. On the study more broadly: Sites across the United States, Italy and Spain contributed samples from acute and convalescent COVID-19. Sources were T cells, B-cell-depleted T cells, or PBMCs; the material itself was cDNA or gDNA.

The assay was immunoSEQ multiplex PCR, and TCRdb's table has in-frame clones only and misses some. The data contain 190,000 or so clones, 85% of them singletons. Before being deemed recovered, Cohort 3 donors had two negative PCRs, clearance, or symptom resolution. This receptor was taken from a man in his forties who had recovered from COVID-19. The specimen was PBMCs or T cells enriched from blood (not recorded which).

The CDR3: CASRRPQNEKLFF. In DNA, the CDR3 is TGTGCCAGTCGTAGACCACAGAATGAAAAACTGTTTTTT. The rearrangement links TRBV19 to TRBJ1-4; no definite D call. The ends were cut back, 8 bases at V and 5 bases at J, with 12 bases in the middle. Looked up from germline, CDR1 is LNHDA and CDR2 is SQIVND (reference sequence). There are 13 residues in the CDR3.